The TCR beta chain described here comes from a study of control samples from healthy donors and cancer patients. The data were produced by immunoSEQ multiplex PCR, yet TCRdb's version contains in-frame clones alone and is incomplete. Altogether about 94,000 clones are present, approximately 90% being singletons, with the ten largest covering 3.5% to 4.5%. The TCR was taken from a woman aged 18-29 years in good health. Source material: blood.

CDR3 sequence: CARRVEEPQHF. For the CDR3, the DNA is TGTGCCAGGCGGGTGGAGGAGCCCCAGCATTTT. The chain combines TRBV7-5 with TRBJ1-5. TRBV7-5 is described as a pseudogene. The CDR3 consists of 11 residues.